These 24 T cell receptor beta chains came from one sample sequenced in a study of blood T cell repertoires in COVID-19. Only in-frame clones appear in the TCRdb table, and some are missing; sequencing was by immunoSEQ multiplex PCR. The sample includes about 68,000 clones, more than 65% of them seen just once. The source material was peripheral blood. All receptors derive from a woman in her fifties or sixties with acute or convalescent COVID-19.

This chain uses TRBV5-1 with TRBJ2-7; tentative D call: TRBD2 (6 bases). The CDR3 runs to 16 residues. Germline-derived CDR1 and CDR2 are SGHRS and YFSETQ. Trimming left V 2 bases short and J 2 bases short, with 17 bases between. For the CDR3, the DNA is TGCGCCAGCAGCTTCACCAGGCCGGGAGCGACCTACGAGCAGTACTTC. The encoded protein is CASSFTRPGATYEQYF.

The table lists this clone with a count of one. The chain recombines TRBV27 with TRBJ2-1; 7 positions match TRBD2. From germline, CDR1 is MNHEY and CDR2 SMNVEV (reference sequence). With V trimmed by 6 bases and J by 3 bases, 2 bases remained unmatched. The CDR3 is 13 amino acids. CDR3: CASRGGIYNEQFF. Here the CDR3 DNA reads TGTGCCAGCAGGGGGGGGATCTACAATGAGCAGTTCTTC.

The gene calls are TRBV3-1 (or the pseudogene TRBV3-2) and TRBJ2-1, with TRBD2 as a possible D gene (6 bases). The CDR3 runs 15 residues. Germline V gene sequence: CDR1 LGHDT, CDR2 YNNKEL (reference sequence). The V end lost 3 bases, the J end lost 2 bases, and 11 bases lay between the germline ends. The CDR3 reads CASSHSGTAYNEQFF. The CDR3 DNA reads as TGTGCCAGCAGCCATTCCGGGACTGCCTACAATGAGCAGTTCTTC.

V is TRBV7-2 and J is TRBJ1-2, with D possibly being TRBD1 (6 bases). There are 14 residues in the CDR3. Germline CDR1 reads SGHTA; CDR2 reads FQGNSA. The V end was cut by 5 bases, the J end by 4 bases, with 14 bases between. The chain's CDR3 is CASSPGRGPYGYTF. The CDR3 nucleotides read TGTGCCAGCAGCCCGGGCAGGGGCCCCTATGGCTACACCTTC.

The table lists this clone with a count of one. The chain carries TRBV5-5 and TRBJ1-1; D may be TRBD1 (5 bases). With 4 bases removed from V and 0 bases from J, the gap between germline ends came to 16 bases. Germline V lookup: CDR1 SGHKS, CDR2 YYEKEE (reference sequence). The CDR3 length is 16 residues. CDR3 in DNA: TGTGCCAGCAGCGCCCGGCTAGACAGAATGAACACTGAAGCTTTCTTT. The encoded protein is CASSARLDRMNTEAFF.

This chain joins TRBV11-2 and TRBJ2-1; TRBD2 aligns across 9 bases. There are 15 residues in the CDR3. The germline gives CDR1 SGHAT, CDR2 FQNNGV. The V segment lost 6 bases and the J segment 10 bases; nucleotides outside the gene matches: 13. Here the CDR3 DNA reads TGTGCCAGCAGTGTAGCGGGAGACGGGTTATTAGAGCAGTTCTTC. This codes for CASSVAGDGLLEQFF.

Written as DNA, the CDR3 is TGTGCCAGCAGCGGACAGACCAGGGACATTCAGTACTTC. It encodes CASSGQTRDIQYF. The rearrangement uses TRBV2 and TRBJ2-4; tentative D call: TRBD1 (6 bases). The germline V gene has CDR1 SNHLY and CDR2 FYNNEI. The V end was cut by 6 bases, the J end by 8 bases, with 14 bases between. CDR3 length: 13 amino acids. The full variable domain, rest sourced from reference TRBV2 and TRBJ2-4, is EPEVTQTPSHQVTQMGQEVILRCVPISNHLYFYWYRQILGQKVEFLVSFYNNEISEKSEIFDDQFSVERPDGSNFTLKIRSTKLEDSAMYFCASSGQTRDIQYFGAGTRLSVL.

V is TRBV18 and J is TRBJ1-5; D is uncertain. The CDR3 is 16 residues long. V was clipped by 6 bases and J by 0 bases, with 15 bases between them. Germline CDR1 is KGHSH and CDR2 is LQKENI. CDR3 sequence reads: CASSPTSTNSNQPQHF. As DNA, the CDR3 is TGTGCCAGCTCTCCCACCAGTACTAATAGCAATCAGCCCCAGCATTTT.

Concerning this clone: At one end the junction does not follow the germline gene, possibly because of a read error. The V call is TRBV28, the J call TRBJ1-1, with a tentative D call TRBD1 (6 bases). The CDR3 has 15 amino acids. From germline, CDR1 is MDHEN and CDR2 SYDVKM. CDR3 nucleotides: TGTGCCAGCAGCCGGGGGGGGGCTGGGAACTCTGAAGCTTTCTTT. Translating it yields CASSRGGAGNSEAFF.

The CDR3 loop reads CASSIQSGGPYEQYF. In DNA form, the CDR3 reads TGTGCCAGTAGTATCCAGAGCGGGGGTCCCTACGAGCAGTACTTC. The chain links TRBV19 to TRBJ2-7; 8 bases are a match to TRBD2. This CDR3 has 15 residues. In germline, CDR1 is LNHDA, CDR2 SQIVND (reference sequence). Trimming cost V 3 bases and J 2 bases; bases outside gene matches: 6.

This clone was recorded a few times. J is TRBJ2-1 and V is TRBV28, with 8 bases matching TRBD2. V dropped 7 bases and J dropped 4; count of bases not matched to a gene: 12. This CDR3 has 16 amino acids. Germline-derived CDR1 and CDR2 are MDHEN and SYDVKM. The CDR3 is CASMSPSGGVYNEQFF. CDR3 DNA sequence: TGTGCCAGCATGTCCCCAAGCGGGGGTGTATACAATGAGCAGTTCTTC.

The genes are TRBV18 and TRBJ2-5; D perhaps matches TRBD2 (6 bases). The CDR3 spans 13 residues. V was shortened by 3 bases and J by 5 bases, with 10 bases between the two germline ends. Germline V gives CDR1 KGHSH, CDR2 LQKENI. As DNA, the CDR3 is TGTGCCAGCTCACCCGGGACTCCTGAGACCCAGTACTTC. This codes for CASSPGTPETQYF.

V gene TRBV25-1 combines with J gene TRBJ1-1, with 9 bases that match TRBD1. Trimming at V came to 5 bases and at J to 1 base, leaving 2 bases not matched to a gene. Looked up from germline, CDR1 is MGHDK and CDR2 is SYGVNS. The CDR3 has 14 residues. For the CDR3, the DNA is TGTGCCAGCAGTTTGACAGGGGGGAACACTGAAGCTTTCTTT. This translates into CASSLTGGNTEAFF.

The genes are TRBV5-4 and TRBJ1-6; 8 positions agree with TRBD1. The CDR3 totals 14 residues. Germline loops: CDR1 SGHNT, CDR2 YYREEE (reference sequence). V lost 1 base, J lost 9 bases, and 3 bases stayed unmatched. The CDR3 reads CASSLQGASSPLHF. DNA for the CDR3: TGTGCCAGCAGCTTGCAGGGGGCGAGTTCACCCCTCCACTTT. The entire variable domain, with the rest obtained from reference TRBV5-4 and TRBJ1-6, is as follows: ETGVTQSPTHLIKTRGQQVTLRCSSQSGHNTVSWYQQALGQGPQFIFQYYREEENGRGNFPPRFSGLQFPNYSSELNVNALELDDSALYLCASSLQGASSPLHFGNGTRLTVT.

The chain couples TRBV7-9 to TRBJ1-5; D might be TRBD1 (6 bases). V lost 5 bases and J lost 6, with 14 bases in between. From germline, CDR1 is SEHNR and CDR2 FQNEAQ (reference sequence). The CDR3 covers 14 residues. This chain's CDR3 is CASSQQGQGQPQHF. CDR3 bases: TGTGCCAGCAGCCAACAGGGCCAGGGTCAGCCCCAGCATTTT.

This clone came up a few times. The V gene is TRBV5-5, the J gene TRBJ2-7; D is unresolved. The CDR3 loop spans 13 amino acids. Trimming shortened V by 0 bases and J by 6 bases, and 10 bases separated the two germline ends. Germline V gene data show CDR1 as SGHKS and CDR2 as YYEKEE (reference sequence). DNA of the CDR3: TGTGCCAGCAGCTTGGTCGAATACAGCGAGCAGTACTTC. It yields the protein CASSLVEYSEQYF.

V usage is TRBV29-1 and J usage is TRBJ2-2; no firm D call. V was clipped by 5 bases and J by 3 bases, with 7 bases between them. Germline V gene data show CDR1 as SQVTM and CDR2 as ANQGSEA. CDR3 length: 12 residues. CDR3 loop: CSVQQDTGELFF. In nucleotides, the CDR3 is TGCAGCGTTCAACAAGACACCGGGGAGCTGTTTTTT.

In the case of this clone: One end of the junction varies from germline; a read error may be responsible. The chain has TRBV5-1 and TRBJ2-3; 9 bases map to TRBD2. CDR1 and CDR2 from the germline V gene are SGHRS and YFSETQ. The CDR3 is made up of 16 amino acids. The CDR3 region has the DNA TGCGCCAGCAACTTGGCTTTAGCGGGAGTGAGAGATACGCAGTATTTT. As protein: CASNLALAGVRDTQYF.

The chain combines TRBV3-1 (or the pseudogene TRBV3-2) with TRBJ2-2, with 10 bases aligning to TRBD2. Germline lookup yields CDR1 LGHDT and CDR2 YNNKEL (reference sequence). V was pared by 4 bases and J by 5 bases, with 4 bases of the junction left unmatched. The CDR3 runs 15 residues. The CDR3, as DNA: TGTGCCAGCAGCCCTAGCGGGAGCCTTACCGGGGAGCTGTTTTTT. Translated: CASSPSGSLTGELFF.

The gene calls are TRBV10-3 and TRBJ2-3; D not resolved. The CDR3 is 13 amino acids. V gave up 0 bases and J gave up 7 bases, with 8 bases separating them. CDR1 is ENHRY, CDR2 SYGVKD, per germline. This CDR3 is CAISESAENTQYF. DNA for the CDR3: TGTGCCATCAGTGAGTCTGCAGAAAATACGCAGTATTTT.

The chain couples TRBV18 to TRBJ1-4; D unresolved. The CDR3 covers 15 residues. The germline V gene encodes CDR1 KGHSH and CDR2 LQKENI. V shed 5 bases and J shed 0 bases, with 10 bases lying between them. The CDR3 DNA sequence: TGTGCCAGCTCAACTACTCAAACAACTAATGAAAAACTGTTTTTT. Amino acid sequence: CASSTTQTTNEKLFF. Variable domain in full (rest from reference TRBV18 and TRBJ1-4): NAGVMQNPRHLVRRRGQEARLRCSPMKGHSHVYWYRQLPEEGLKFMVYLQKENIIDESGMPKERFSAEFPKEGPSILRIQQVVRGDSAAYFCASSTTQTTNEKLFFGSGTQLSVL.

A note on this clone: The same CDR3 also results from other DNA sequences found in this sample. The chain uses TRBV11-3 and TRBJ2-3; 12 bases align to TRBD2. CDR3 size: 17 residues. CDR1 and CDR2 (germline): SGHNT, YENEEA. Losses at the gene ends were 1 base for V and 5 bases for J; bases not matched to a gene: 7. CDR3 region: CASSLGLAGGPGDTQYF. The DNA of the CDR3 is TGTGCCAGCAGCTTAGGTCTAGCGGGAGGGCCGGGAGATACGCAGTATTTT.

V and J are TRBV5-4 and TRBJ2-1, with 10 bases fitting TRBD2. The CDR3 is 15 amino acids. Germline V gene data show CDR1 as SGHNT and CDR2 as YYREEE (reference sequence). V was clipped by 1 base and J by 5 bases; unmatched bases: 3. In nucleotides, the CDR3 is TGTGCCAGCAGCTTGTCTAGCGGGGGCCACAATGAGCAGTTCTTC. Translation gives CASSLSSGGHNEQFF.

The genes are TRBV6-5 and TRBJ2-3, with D possibly TRBD2 on 6 matching bases. The germline CDR1 and CDR2 sequences are MNHEY and SVGAGI. Deletions cut 3 bases from V and 5 bases from J, with 12 bases between. This CDR3 has 14 residues. CDR3 DNA: TGTGCCAGCAGTTATTCGGGGGTCGAAGATACGCAGTATTTT. Protein sequence: CASSYSGVEDTQYF.